This record looks at one T cell receptor beta chain sequence and its context. The Seattle site enrolled patients during active infection and followed them longitudinally. The data derive from a study of blood T cell repertoires in COVID-19. Assay: immunoSEQ multiplex PCR; the TCRdb copy retains only in-frame clones and omits some. The sample lists roughly 500,000 clones, approximately 89% occurring once. V was shortened by 6 bases and J by 8 bases, with 20 bases between the two germline ends. CDR1 and CDR2 from the germline V gene are LNHDA and SQIVND (reference sequence). The CDR3 has 15 amino acids.

The TCR originated in a man aged 18 to 29 with COVID-19, enrolled during active disease. V and J are TRBV19 and TRBJ2-1; D is possibly TRBD2 (7 bases). Sequenced: peripheral blood. The CDR3 DNA sequence: TGTGCCAGTAGAACCCGGGGGCAGCGGGACGATGAGCAGTTCTTC. Translation gives CASRTRGQRDDEQFF.